This T cell receptor (beta chain) was sequenced during a study of cytomegalovirus exposure and HLA in healthy donors. PCR amplification relied on 60 Vbeta primers (plus 13 Jbeta primers). Method: immunoSEQ multiplex PCR; TCRdb's copy keeps in-frame clones and lacks some. The table has over 150,000 clones, approximately 80% seen once. V trimming: 5 bases; J trimming: 0 bases; junction bases outside the gene matches: 19. Germline V gene data show CDR1 as SGHRS and CDR2 as YFSETQ. The CDR3 length is 21 residues. The sequenced sample consisted of PBMCs. This receptor was taken from a boy younger than 10 in good health and CMV-seronegative. The chain recombines TRBV5-1 with TRBJ2-3; 12 bases map to TRBD2. The CDR3 DNA reads as TGCGCCAGCAGTCACTTCGGGAAACTAGCGGGAGGTACCTCTAGCACAGATACGCAGTATTTT. Its protein product is CASSHFGKLAGGTSSTDTQYF.